The TCR beta chain described here comes from a study of lymphopenia after photon versus proton radiotherapy. General observations from the study: Relative stability marked proton patients; photon patients lost diversity and naive cells. Only patients who died were analyzed for survival; proton advantage is unproven.

About this clone: What it recognizes is unknown.

Assay: immunoSEQ multiplex PCR; the TCRdb copy retains only in-frame clones and omits some. The sample contains 15,000 to 20,000 clones, about 88% of which appear only once. From germline, CDR1 is SGDLS and CDR2 YYNGEE. This CDR3 is built from 16 residues. Trimming took off 0 bases at V and 0 bases at J, with 13 bases between the two ends. The chain carries TRBV9 and TRBJ2-7; D unclear. The specimen comprised peripheral blood, sampled from a patient treated with proton-based radiotherapy. The receptor comes from a woman aged 60-70 years with cholangiocarcinoma. Some clones in this sample may be carry-over from other donors' samples. CDR3: CASSVGEQWSSYEQYF. The CDR3 bases are TGTGCCAGCAGCGTAGGAGAACAGTGGAGCTCCTACGAGCAGTACTTC.